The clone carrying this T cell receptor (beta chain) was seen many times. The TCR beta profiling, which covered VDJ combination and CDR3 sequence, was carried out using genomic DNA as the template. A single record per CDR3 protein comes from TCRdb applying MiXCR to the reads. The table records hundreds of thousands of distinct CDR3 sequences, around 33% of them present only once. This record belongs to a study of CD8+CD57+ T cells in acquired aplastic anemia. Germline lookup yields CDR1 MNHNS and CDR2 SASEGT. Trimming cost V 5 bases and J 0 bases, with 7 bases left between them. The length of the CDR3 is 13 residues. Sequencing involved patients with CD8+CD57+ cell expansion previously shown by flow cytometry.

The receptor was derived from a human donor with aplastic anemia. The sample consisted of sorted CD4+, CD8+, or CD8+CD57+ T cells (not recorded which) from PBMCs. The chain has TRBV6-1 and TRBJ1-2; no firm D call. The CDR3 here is CASSPRPNYGYTF. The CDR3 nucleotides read TGTGCCAGCAGTCCCCGCCCTAACTATGGCTACACCTTC.